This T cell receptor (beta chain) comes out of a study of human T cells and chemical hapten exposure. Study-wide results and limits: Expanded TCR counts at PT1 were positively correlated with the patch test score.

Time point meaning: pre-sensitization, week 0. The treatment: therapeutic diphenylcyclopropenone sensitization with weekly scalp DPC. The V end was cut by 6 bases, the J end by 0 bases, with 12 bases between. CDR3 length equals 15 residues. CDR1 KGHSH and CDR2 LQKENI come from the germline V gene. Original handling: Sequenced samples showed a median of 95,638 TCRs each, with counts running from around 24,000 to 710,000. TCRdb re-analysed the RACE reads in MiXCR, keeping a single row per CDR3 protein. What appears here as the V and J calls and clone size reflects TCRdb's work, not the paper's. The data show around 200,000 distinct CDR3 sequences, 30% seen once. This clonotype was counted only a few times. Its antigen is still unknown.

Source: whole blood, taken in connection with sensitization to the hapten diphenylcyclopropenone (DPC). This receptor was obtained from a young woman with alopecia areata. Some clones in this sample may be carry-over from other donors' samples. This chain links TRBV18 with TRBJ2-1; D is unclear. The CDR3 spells CASSLQLSSYNEQFF. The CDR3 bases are TGTGCCAGCTCTCTACAACTTAGCTCCTACAATGAGCAGTTCTTC.